Detailed here is one TCR beta chain. The sample originates from a study of blood T cell repertoires in COVID-19. The data were produced by immunoSEQ multiplex PCR, yet TCRdb's version contains in-frame clones alone and is incomplete. The sample carries roughly 200,000 clones, 86% recorded once. CDR3 size: 15 residues. Trimming cost V 5 bases and J 7 bases; bases outside gene matches: 5. Germline V gives CDR1 SGHTA, CDR2 FQGNSA. Sequencing used PBMCs or T cells enriched from blood (not recorded which). This clonotype was obtained from a woman in her thirties who had recovered from COVID-19. The gene calls are TRBV7-2 and TRBJ2-1, with 13 nucleotides matching TRBD2. The CDR3 is CASSRTSGRGNEQFF. The CDR3 bases are TGTGCCAGCAGCCGGACTAGCGGGAGAGGGAATGAGCAGTTCTTC.